The clone carrying this T cell receptor beta chain showed up just a few times. Its antigen is not known. At residue 12, the DNA translation does not agree with TCRdb's protein; the protein displayed here is the one encoded by the DNA. Here the gene names and germline are mouse. The read ends 3 residues early relative to the CDR3; the germline J gene fills the gap. In germline, CDR1 is MNHDT, CDR2 YYDKIL. The CDR3 is 15 residues long. This sample stems from a study of CD8+ T cells in alopecia areata. Study outcomes and limitations: Mice gave a clearer picture of TCR sharing than patients did, possibly for HLA-related reasons.

Sequencing relied on a cDNA template that was reverse transcribed from extracted RNA. The data were produced by immunoSEQ multiplex PCR, yet TCRdb's version contains in-frame clones alone and is incomplete. This sample carries over 1,500 clones and no singletons, and roughly half goes to the top ten. This receptor was taken from a C3H/HeJ mouse with alopecia areata. Strain haplotype at MHC: H2-k. The sample taken for sequencing was lesional skin. The chain couples TRBV17 to TRBJ1-3, with D possibly matching TRBD1 (5 bases). The CDR3 protein is CASTNGGGSGNPLYF. CDR3 DNA (partial): TGTGCTAGCACCAACGGGGGGGGTTCTGGAAATCCG.